The present entry profiles one TCR beta chain with its context. Its antigen is unidentified. This CDR3 comprises 17 residues. V shed 0 bases, J shed 2 bases, and the junction held 9 bases outside the gene matches. Germline CDR1 is LNHDA and CDR2 is SQIVND (reference sequence). These data originate in a study of T cells in localized non-small cell lung cancer. Study findings and constraints: In adjacent lung appeared a median around 56 of the top 100 tumor clones. Of the tissues analyzed, uninvolved adjacent lung showed maximal T cell clonality, greater than tumor. Because only a single region of the tumor was sequenced, heterogeneity remains possible.

Repertoires were generated with immunoSEQ multiplex PCR, while TCRdb's copy carries only in-frame clones and drops some. Here the sample spans tens of thousands of clones, 70% to 90% being singletons. The TCR comes from a woman aged 35 to 69 with stage I squamous cell lung carcinoma. J is TRBJ1-2 and V is TRBV19; TRBD1 aligns across 7 bases. The source was peripheral blood, collected before any cancer treatment. The CDR3 protein is CASSIDLRQGSNYGYTF. CDR3 sequence (DNA): TGTGCCAGTAGTATAGATCTGAGACAGGGAAGCAACTATGGCTACACCTTC. The full variable domain, in which reference TRBV19 and TRBJ1-2 provide the parts outside the CDR3, is DGGITQSPKYLFRKEGQNVTLSCEQNLNHDAMYWYRQDPGQGLRLIYYSQIVNDFQKGDIAEGYSVSREKKESFPLTVTSAQKNPTAFYLCASSIDLRQGSNYGYTFGSGTRLTVV.